One sample yielded the 19 T cell receptor beta chains listed below, sequenced in a study of graft-versus-host responses after intestinal transplantation. Assay used: immunoSEQ multiplex PCR; TCRdb lists only in-frame clones, some missing. The data show fewer than 95,000 clones, 90% to 95% seen once. Their target antigens are unknown. The sample was unstimulated CD8+ T cells sorted from spleen or lymph node cells, taken before intestinal transplant. Receptor source: a human donor who received an intestinal transplant.

V gene TRBV7-9 combines with J gene TRBJ2-7; D remains unclear. The CDR3 runs to 13 residues. The V end was cut by 5 bases, the J end by 6 bases, with 14 bases between. Germline V CDR1 and CDR2: SEHNR, FQNEAQ (reference sequence). The CDR3 DNA follows: TGTGCCAGCAGCCAACCGACTCTCGGCGAGCAGTACTTC. As protein: CASSQPTLGEQYF. Full variable domain (missing parts from reference TRBV7-9 and TRBJ2-7): DTGVSQNPRHKITKRGQNVTFRCDPISEHNRLYWYRQTLGQGPEFLTYFQNEAQLEKSRLLSDRFSAERPKGSFSTLEIQRTEQGDSAMYLCASSQPTLGEQYFGPGTRLTVT.

This sequence joins TRBV15 and TRBJ1-4; D may be TRBD1 (5 bases). The length of the CDR3 is 15 residues. Germline loops: CDR1 LNHNV, CDR2 YYDKDF (reference sequence). The V gene lost 0 bases and the J gene lost 8 bases, with 13 bases spanning the gap. For the CDR3, the DNA is TGTGCCACCAGCAGAGAGAGGACGCGGACAGAAAAACTGTTTTTT. Its translation is CATSRERTRTEKLFF.

CDR3 in amino acids: CASSSQGRNTEAFF. CDR3 nucleotide sequence: TGTGCCAGCAGCAGCCAGGGGAGGAACACTGAAGCTTTCTTT. V and J are TRBV13 and TRBJ1-1; TRBD1 might be the D (6 bases). V gave up 5 bases and J gave up 1 base, with 11 bases separating them. Germline-derived CDR1 and CDR2 are PRHDT and FYEKMQ (reference sequence). CDR3 size: 14 residues.

The chain combines TRBV6-1 with TRBJ2-7; unclear D gene. V lost 2 bases and J 3 bases, leaving 14 bases between the germline ends. Per the germline V gene, CDR1 is MNHNS and CDR2 is SASEGT. The CDR3 extends over 15 amino acids. CDR3 region: CASSESPFWSYEQYF. For the CDR3, the DNA is TGTGCCAGCAGTGAAAGCCCCTTTTGGAGCTACGAGCAGTACTTC.

The DNA for the CDR3 is TGTGCCAGCAGCCCGGGACTAGGGGACCAAGAGACCCAGTACTTC. It encodes CASSPGLGDQETQYF. This sequence joins TRBV7-9 and TRBJ2-5; TRBD2 aligns across 8 bases. Germline CDR1 and CDR2: SEHNR and FQNEAQ (reference sequence). The CDR3 extends over 15 amino acids. Trimming cost V 5 bases and J 0 bases; bases outside gene matches: 5.

The chain is built from TRBV4-3 and TRBJ2-7; D call uncertain. There are 15 residues in the CDR3. Trimming pared 0 bases from V and 4 bases from J, leaving 13 bases between. Looked up from germline, CDR1 is LGHNA and CDR2 is YSLEER. In DNA form, the CDR3 reads TGCGCCAGCAGCCAAGATTCCGGCCCTAGGTACGAGCAGTACTTC. Translating it yields CASSQDSGPRYEQYF.

The chain couples TRBV7-6 to TRBJ1-2; 7 bases line up with TRBD1. Trimming removed 5 bases from V and 4 bases from J; junction bases left unmatched: 10. This CDR3 spans 15 amino acids. The germline V gene encodes CDR1 SGHVS and CDR2 FNYEAQ. The chain's CDR3 is CASSVEQGPTYGYTF. The CDR3 nucleotides read TGTGCCAGCAGCGTTGAACAGGGGCCTACCTATGGCTACACCTTC.

This chain connects TRBV4-1 to TRBJ1-1; TRBD1 is a possible D gene (5 bases). V dropped 3 bases and J dropped 0 bases, with 23 bases sitting between them. CDR1 and CDR2 (germline): MGHRA, YSYEKL. The CDR3 extends over 19 amino acids. For the CDR3, the DNA is TGCGCCAGCAGCCACCCCCCGGGTGGCGGGGGGTTTATGAACACTGAAGCTTTCTTT. Protein product: CASSHPPGGGGFMNTEAFF.

The chain combines TRBV19 with TRBJ2-3; D perhaps matches TRBD1 (5 bases). Germline CDR1 and CDR2: LNHDA and SQIVND (reference sequence). The CDR3 contains 16 residues. V was trimmed by 0 bases and J by 1 base, leaving 11 bases between them. The CDR3 sequence: CASSIETEHRTDTQYF. The CDR3 DNA follows: TGTGCCAGTAGTATAGAGACAGAACACCGCACAGATACGCAGTATTTT.

This clone was seen a single time. The genes are TRBV7-2 and TRBJ1-1, with 8 bases aligning to TRBD1. This CDR3 has 14 amino acids. Germline CDR1 is SGHTA and CDR2 is FQGNSA. Losses at the gene ends were 6 bases for V and 4 bases for J; bases not matched to a gene: 7. The CDR3 coding sequence is TGTGCCAGCAGTCCTACAGGGGGAGGCACTGAAGCTTTCTTT. This gives the protein CASSPTGGGTEAFF. Supplemented by reference TRBV7-2 and TRBJ1-1, the full variable domain reads GAGVSQSPSNKVTEKGKDVELRCDPISGHTALYWYRQSLGQGLEFLIYFQGNSAPDKSGLPSDRFSAERTGGSVSTLTIQRTQQEDSAVYLCASSPTGGGTEAFFGQGTRLTVV.

This clone occurred once. CDR3 loop: CASSQGPDRDYNEQFF. The DNA for the CDR3 is TGCGCCAGCAGCCAAGGGCCGGACAGGGACTACAATGAGCAGTTCTTC. V and J are TRBV4-3 and TRBJ2-1, with 8 bases that match TRBD1. Germline V gene sequence: CDR1 LGHNA, CDR2 YSLEER. This CDR3 is built from 16 residues. The trim removed 1 base at V and 3 bases at J, leaving 5 bases unmatched.

V is TRBV19 and J is TRBJ2-7; 7 bases align to TRBD2. The CDR3 extends over 14 amino acids. The V segment lost 5 bases and the J segment 2 bases; nucleotides outside the gene matches: 6. Germline assignment: CDR1 LNHDA and CDR2 SQIVND (reference sequence). CDR3 sequence reads: CASSWGGETYEQYF. CDR3 nucleotide sequence: TGTGCCAGTAGTTGGGGGGGAGAAACCTACGAGCAGTACTTC.

In DNA form, the CDR3 reads TGTGCCAGCAGCTTAGACAGGGGGCGAGAGACCCAGTACTTC. Translation gives CASSLDRGRETQYF. This chain joins TRBV7-9 and TRBJ2-5; 9 positions match TRBD1. This CDR3 region has 14 residues. Germline lookup yields CDR1 SEHNR and CDR2 FQNEAQ (reference sequence). Trimming took 1 base from V and 4 from J; bases not matched to a gene: 1.

The chain combines TRBV6-1 with TRBJ1-2; 7 bases agree with TRBD1. The ends lost 8 bases at V and 5 bases at J; junction bases unmatched: 5. The CDR3 is 12 amino acids. Germline V gene lookup returns CDR1 MNHNS and CDR2 SASEGT. The CDR3 protein is CASLRGQYGYTF. The CDR3 DNA follows: TGTGCCAGCCTCAGGGGACAGTATGGCTACACCTTC.

This chain joins TRBV6-1 and TRBJ2-2; D may be TRBD1 (6 bases). Germline V lookup: CDR1 MNHNS, CDR2 SASEGT. The CDR3 runs to 15 residues. The ends were cut back, 8 bases at V and 5 bases at J, with 18 bases in the middle. CDR3 DNA: TGTGCCAGCGCTTACGAAGGGGGACGAACCGGGGAGCTGTTTTTT. Residues: CASAYEGGRTGELFF.

The J gene is TRBJ2-5, the V gene TRBV9; 12 bases align to TRBD2. V lost 3 bases to trimming and J lost 4 bases; unmatched junction nucleotides: 1. Germline V gene sequence: CDR1 SGDLS, CDR2 YYNGEE. The CDR3 sequence is 14 residues long. CDR3 DNA sequence: TGTGCCAGCAGCGGACTAGCGGGGGTAGAGACCCAGTACTTC. It translates to CASSGLAGVETQYF.

The chain couples TRBV5-4 to TRBJ2-3, with 9 bases identical to TRBD1. Germline lookup yields CDR1 SGHNT and CDR2 YYREEE (reference sequence). This CDR3 comprises 16 residues. Trimming at V came to 4 bases and at J to 1 base, leaving 7 bases not matched to a gene. This CDR3 reads CASSQGRQGGTDTQYF. The CDR3 DNA reads TGTGCCAGCAGCCAAGGCCGACAGGGGGGCACAGATACGCAGTATTTT.

CDR3 DNA sequence: TGTGCCTGGATCATTAGAGGTTTTGAAGCTTTCTTT. This codes for CAWIIRGFEAFF. J is TRBJ1-1 and V is TRBV30; D unresolved. The ends were cut back, 4 bases at V and 7 bases at J, with 13 bases in the middle. The CDR3 spans 12 residues. Germline CDR1 GTSNPN, CDR2 SVGIG (reference sequence). Drawing the rest from reference TRBV30 and TRBJ1-1, the complete variable domain is SQTIHQWPATLVQPVGSPLSLECTVEGTSNPNLYWYRQAAGRGLQLLFYSVGIGQISSEVPQNLSASRPQDRQFILSSKKLLLSDSGFYLCAWIIRGFEAFFGQGTRLTVV.

This clone showed up just a few times. V gene TRBV27 combines with J gene TRBJ1-2; 10 nucleotides align to TRBD1. Germline V CDR1 and CDR2: MNHEY, SMNVEV (reference sequence). After removal of 6 bases from V and 6 bases from J, the junction contained 1 base not matched to a gene. The CDR3 consists of 12 residues. Here the CDR3 DNA reads TGTGCCAGCAGGACAGGGGGCGATGGCTACACCTTC. Translation gives CASRTGGDGYTF.